This T cell receptor (beta chain) was captured in a study of blood T cell repertoires in COVID-19. Study context: Spain, Italy and the United States supplied samples that represented acute and convalescent COVID-19. PBMCs, B-cell-depleted T cells, or T cells provided the cDNA or gDNA that made up the material.

In the authors' methods: Amplification of reference gene primers was used by the study to estimate nucleated cell counts. Only in-frame clones appear in the TCRdb table, and some are missing; sequencing was by immunoSEQ multiplex PCR. The DNA gave D and trimming, while V, J and clone size come from that table. The sample includes about 200,000 clones, about 82% of them seen just once. V shed 6 bases and J 0 bases; nucleotides not matched to a gene: 3. Germline V gene sequence: CDR1 SNHLY, CDR2 FYNNEI. The CDR3 runs 15 residues. The receptor was derived from a man between 35 and 55 years old with acute COVID-19. The chain carries TRBV2 and TRBJ2-3, with TRBD2 matching over 10 bases. Material: PBMCs or T cells enriched from blood (not recorded which). The CDR3 region has the DNA TGTGCCAGCAGGTTGACTAGCGGGAGCACAGATACGCAGTATTTT. This gives the protein CASRLTSGSTDTQYF.